This paragraph reports one T cell receptor beta chain. This sample was taken from a study of blood T cell repertoires in COVID-19. Measured with immunoSEQ multiplex PCR; TCRdb has only the in-frame clones, and not every one. The sample has about 260,000 clones, 88% seen once. CDR1 and CDR2 (germline): LGHDT, YNNKEL (reference sequence). V was pared by 4 bases and J by 7 bases, with 15 bases of the junction left unmatched. This CDR3 region has 17 residues. The sequencing sample was made of peripheral blood. The TCR originated in a man aged 55-75 years who had recovered from COVID-19. This chain joins TRBV3-1 (or the pseudogene TRBV3-2) and TRBJ2-3; TRBD1 agrees at 9 bases. The CDR3 coding sequence is TGTGCCAGCAGCCTAAAACCGGGACAGGGCAGTACGAATACGCAGTATTTT. This sequence encodes CASSLKPGQGSTNTQYF.